This T cell receptor (beta chain) was found in a study of blood T cell repertoires in COVID-19. About the study: Sources were T cells, B-cell-depleted T cells, or PBMCs; the material itself was cDNA or gDNA.

Data came from immunoSEQ multiplex PCR; TCRdb stores just in-frame clones and leaves some out. The data hold fewer than 200,000 clones, with 70% to 85% observed a single time. Participants came from about two dozen US areas, aged about 18 to 89 years. Assignment of participants to cohorts was predicated upon participant-reported clinical history. Symptom resolution, clearance, or two negative PCRs marked the recovered donors of Cohort 3. Only a few counts were recorded for this clone. This receptor was taken from a man aged 45 to 65 who had recovered from COVID-19. The sequenced sample consisted of PBMCs or T cells enriched from blood (not recorded which).

The CDR3 DNA sequence: TGTGCCAGCAGTTACGAGACAGGGGGCTACGAGCAGTACTTC. Its protein product is CASSYETGGYEQYF. This chain uses TRBV6-5 with TRBJ2-7; the match to TRBD1 covers 9 bases. Unmatched junction bases numbered 2, after V lost 2 bases and J lost 3 bases. Germline assignment: CDR1 MNHEY and CDR2 SVGAGI. CDR3 length equals 14 residues.